Listed below are T cell receptor beta chains from one sample, sequenced in a study of early T cells in non-severe SARS-CoV-2 infection. TCRdb reprocessed the 5' RACE reads via MiXCR and lists one record per CDR3 protein. The repertoire holds roughly 70,000 distinct CDR3 sequences, with over 20% as singletons. Material: whole blood, obtained at baseline. These receptors came from an adult who was a healthcare worker with PCR-confirmed SARS-CoV-2 infection or an uninfected control (not recorded which). CDR3s include the opening cysteine and the closing phenylalanine or tryptophan. The order of the fields is J gene, clone size, V gene, D gene, CDR3 length, CDR3 DNA, CDR3 protein. A D gene is named only where the DNA matches it firmly. Clone size is shown for a subset of rows, as once, few, many or a class of expanded clone.

>TRBJ2-7|NA|TRBV6-6|TRBD2|18
TGTGCCAGCAGTTACCCGGGACTAGCGGGGGGCCTGACCTACGAGCAGTACTTC
CASSYPGLAGGLTYEQYF
>TRBJ1-1|NA|TRBV20-1|NA|12
TGCAGTGCCGCCTCACCGAACACTGAAGCTTTCTTT
CSAASPNTEAFF
>TRBJ2-1|NA|TRBV20-1|NA|11
TGCAGTGCTAGAGATTTTCCTGAGCAGTTCTTC
CSARDFPEQFF
>TRBJ1-2|NA|TRBV6-1|TRBD1|14
TGTGCCAGCAGGCACCGGGACAGGGAATATGGCTACACCTTC
CASRHRDREYGYTF
>TRBJ2-2|NA|TRBV18|TRBD1|15
TGTGCCAGCTCACTTCAGGACAGGTCCACCGGGGAGCTGTTTTTT
CASSLQDRSTGELFF
>TRBJ2-2|NA|TRBV24-1|NA|15
TGTGCCACCCCCTCTTTAGCCAGAAACACCGGGGAGCTGTTTTTT
CATPSLARNTGELFF
>TRBJ1-1|NA|TRBV27|TRBD1|15
TGTGCCAGCAGTTTAAGACAGGGGAGGGGCACTGAAGCTTTCTTT
CASSLRQGRGTEAFF
>TRBJ2-3|NA|TRBV20-1|TRBD2|14
TGCAGTGCCAACCCAGCGGGGAATGCAGATACGCAGTATTTT
CSANPAGNADTQYF
>TRBJ2-7|NA|TRBV29-1|NA|11
TGCAGTGCTACCAGTTCACGCGAGCAGTACTTC
CSATSSREQYF
>TRBJ2-7|NA|TRBV6-2/TRBV6-3|NA|11
TGTGCCAGCGGGACTGCTTACGAGCAGTACTTC
CASGTAYEQYF
>TRBJ2-7|NA|TRBV12-3/TRBV12-4|NA|11
TGTGCCAGCAGTGTACTGGCCGAGCAGTACTTC
CASSVLAEQYF
>TRBJ2-2|NA|TRBV27|NA|16
TGTGCCAGCAGATCACCGACGGGGTCGATGGCCGGGGAGCTGTTTTTT
CASRSPTGSMAGELFF
>TRBJ1-2|NA|TRBV5-1|NA|17
TGCGCCAGCAGCTTTTTTTCCGGGACAAAATCTAACTATGGCTACACCTTC
CASSFFSGTKSNYGYTF
>TRBJ1-1|NA|TRBV29-1|TRBD1|11
TGCAGCGGACAGGGGGACACTGAAGCTTTCTTT
CSGQGDTEAFF
>TRBJ1-4|NA|TRBV4-1|NA|12
TGCGCCAGCAGCCTGTTTAATGAAAAACTGTTTTTT
CASSLFNEKLFF
>TRBJ2-2|many|TRBV7-2|NA|13
TGTGCCAGCAGCTTAGGCGAAGGCGGGGAGCTGTTTTTT
CASSLGEGGELFF
>TRBJ2-4|NA|TRBV20-1|TRBD1|17
TGCAGTGCTAGGACAGGGGCCTCCATTCTAGCCAAAAACATTCAGTACTTC
CSARTGASILAKNIQYF
>TRBJ1-2|many|TRBV29-1|TRBD1|13
TGCAGCGTTTCACAGGGGACGGGCTATGGCTACACCTTC
CSVSQGTGYGYTF
>TRBJ2-5|many|TRBV4-1|TRBD1|15
TGCGCCAGCAGCACCAGGGGGCTACTCCAAGAGACCCAGTACTTC
CASSTRGLLQETQYF
>TRBJ1-1|many|TRBV7-2|NA|14
TGTGCCAGCAGCTTACAGGGACTGAACACTGAAGCTTTCTTT
CASSLQGLNTEAFF
>TRBJ2-2|NA|TRBV7-2|TRBD2|16
TGTGCCAGCAGCTGGACTAGCGGGACGAACACCGGGGAGCTGTTTTTT
CASSWTSGTNTGELFF
>TRBJ1-3|once|TRBV12-3/TRBV12-4|NA|13
TGTGCCAGCAGTTTCGGACAGGGAAACACCATATATTTT
CASSFGQGNTIYF
>TRBJ1-1|few|TRBV12-5|NA|15
TGTGCTAGTGGTTTGTCCCAGGTAACCCCCACTGAAGCTTTCTTT
CASGLSQVTPTEAFF
>TRBJ1-2|NA|TRBV7-8|TRBD1|15
TGTGCCAGCAGCTCTGTACGGACAGGCGGTTATGGCTACACCTTC
CASSSVRTGGYGYTF
>TRBJ2-7|NA|TRBV29-1|NA|13
TGCAGCGTCCGGACCCAAGGGGTCTACGAGCAGTACTTC
CSVRTQGVYEQYF
>TRBJ1-6|NA|TRBV10-3|NA|15
TGTGCCATCAGTGTCTCTGGGGCGCAGGATTCACCCCTCCACTTT
CAISVSGAQDSPLHF
>TRBJ2-7|NA|TRBV6-6|TRBD1|16
TGTGCCAGCAGTGAAATAGGACAGGGTGGCACCCCGGAGCAGTACTTC
CASSEIGQGGTPEQYF